The present T cell receptor (beta chain) was sequenced within a study of blood T cell repertoires in COVID-19. Sequencing was performed with immunoSEQ multiplex PCR; in TCRdb, only in-frame clones are kept and a portion is missing. The sample lists about 140,000 clones, almost 90% occurring once. V was trimmed by 6 bases and J by 0 bases, leaving 11 bases between them. This CDR3 comprises 14 residues. The germline CDR1 and CDR2 sequences are KGHSH and LQKENI. The receptor's source is a man aged 45-65 years with active or convalescent COVID-19. Source material: peripheral blood. The gene calls are TRBV18 and TRBJ1-1; D ambiguous. The CDR3 nucleotides are TGTGCCAGCTCTACAAATTACATGAACACTGAAGCTTTCTTT. It yields the protein CASSTNYMNTEAFF.